Given below is one T cell receptor beta chain in context. Its matching antigen is unknown. The data originate from a study of graft-versus-host responses after intestinal transplantation. The overall study: Once they had received anti-thymocyte globulin induction, all recipients took tacrolimus and steroids for approximately three years. Overall study results and limits: Peak GvH clone levels in circulation were associated with early post-transplant HvG declines.

The CDR3 is 12 residues long. The junction had 5 bases not matched to a gene; V was cut back by 10 bases and J by 3 bases. Germline CDR1 LNHDA, CDR2 SQIVND (reference sequence). Generated by immunoSEQ multiplex PCR, the TCRdb table keeps only in-frame clones and is missing some. Of fewer than 85,000 clones detected, over 75% appear once; the ten largest clones hold roughly 0.4%. The sample consisted of unstimulated CD4+ T cells sorted from spleen or lymph node cells, taken before transplant. The V call is TRBV19, the J call TRBJ1-2; 7 bases match TRBD1. This clonotype originated in a human donor who was the organ donor for an intestinal transplant. As DNA, the CDR3 is TGTGCCAATCGACAGGGTGACTATGGCTACACCTTC. Protein: CANRQGDYGYTF.